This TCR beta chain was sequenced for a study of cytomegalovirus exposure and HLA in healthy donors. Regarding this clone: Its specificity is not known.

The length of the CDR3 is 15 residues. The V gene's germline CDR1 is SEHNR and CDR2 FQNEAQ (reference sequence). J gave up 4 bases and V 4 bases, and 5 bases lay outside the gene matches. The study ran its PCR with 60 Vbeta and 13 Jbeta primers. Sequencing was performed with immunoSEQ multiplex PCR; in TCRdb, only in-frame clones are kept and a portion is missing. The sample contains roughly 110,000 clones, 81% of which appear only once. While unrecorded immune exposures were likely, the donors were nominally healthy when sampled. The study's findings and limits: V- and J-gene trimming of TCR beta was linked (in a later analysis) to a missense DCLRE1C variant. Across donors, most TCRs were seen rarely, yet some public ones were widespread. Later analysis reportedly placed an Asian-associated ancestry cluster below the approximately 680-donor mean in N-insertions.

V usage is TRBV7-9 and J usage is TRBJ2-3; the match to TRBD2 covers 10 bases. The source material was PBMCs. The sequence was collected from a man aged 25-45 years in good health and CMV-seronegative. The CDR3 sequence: CASSSLAGVADTQYF. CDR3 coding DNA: TGTGCCAGCAGCTCCCTAGCGGGAGTCGCAGATACGCAGTATTTT.